This is a list of T cell receptor beta chains from one sample in a study of OX40 agonist ivuxolimab in advanced cancers. The assay was immunoSEQ multiplex PCR, and TCRdb's table has in-frame clones only and misses some. The table lists some 63,000 clones, roughly 86% of them singletons. The input for sequencing was CD4+ or CD8+ T cells sorted from blood, taken in a trial of the OX40 agonist ivuxolimab. These receptors all stem from an adult with an advanced solid tumor such as melanoma, head and neck, liver or kidney cancer. Both conserved end residues are part of each CDR3. Each record gives: CDR3 length, V gene, J gene, D gene, CDR3 protein, CDR3 DNA. A D gene is named only where the DNA matches it firmly.

len: 16; v_gene: TRBV7-3; j_gene: TRBJ2-5; d_gene: -; CDR3aa: CASSLDGRGNQETQYF; CDR3nt: TGTGCCAGCAGCTTAGACGGCAGGGGAAACCAAGAGACCCAGTACTTC
len: 12; v_gene: TRBV10-3; j_gene: TRBJ1-2; d_gene: -; CDR3aa: CALGEFVSGYTF; CDR3nt: TGTGCCTTGGGAGAGTTTGTAAGCGGCTACACCTTC
len: 15; v_gene: TRBV7-6; j_gene: TRBJ2-3; d_gene: -; CDR3aa: CASSLWGYSADTQYF; CDR3nt: TGTGCCAGCAGCTTATGGGGGTATAGCGCAGATACGCAGTATTTT
len: 13; v_gene: TRBV29-1; j_gene: TRBJ2-3; d_gene: -; CDR3aa: CSAGTTSTDTQYF; CDR3nt: TGCAGCGCCGGGACAACTAGCACAGATACGCAGTATTTT
len: 14; v_gene: TRBV6-1; j_gene: TRBJ1-1; d_gene: TRBD1; CDR3aa: CASRRSSTGAEAFF; CDR3nt: TGTGCCAGCAGACGCAGCAGTACAGGGGCTGAAGCTTTCTTT
len: 16; v_gene: TRBV18; j_gene: TRBJ1-3; d_gene: TRBD1; CDR3aa: CASSPTRTGPRDTIYF; CDR3nt: TGTGCCAGCTCACCTACAAGGACAGGTCCGAGAGACACCATATATTTT
len: 15; v_gene: TRBV5-1; j_gene: TRBJ1-1; d_gene: -; CDR3aa: CASSHQDGGRTEAFF; CDR3nt: TGCGCCAGCAGCCATCAAGACGGGGGGCGGACTGAAGCTTTCTTT
len: 16; v_gene: TRBV7-8; j_gene: TRBJ2-3; d_gene: TRBD2; CDR3aa: CASSGRTSGITDTQYF; CDR3nt: TGTGCCAGCAGCGGCCGGACTAGCGGGATCACAGATACGCAGTATTTT
len: 14; v_gene: TRBV5-6; j_gene: TRBJ1-1; d_gene: -; CDR3aa: CASSLFQVNTEAFF; CDR3nt: TGTGCCAGCAGCTTGTTTCAGGTGAACACTGAAGCTTTCTTT
len: 14; v_gene: TRBV9; j_gene: TRBJ2-5; d_gene: -; CDR3aa: CASAGGAQGETQYF; CDR3nt: TGTGCCAGCGCAGGTGGCGCTCAGGGCGAGACCCAGTACTTC
len: 14; v_gene: TRBV5-6; j_gene: TRBJ2-3; d_gene: TRBD2; CDR3aa: CASSRLAGVDTQYF; CDR3nt: TGTGCCAGCAGCCGACTAGCGGGAGTGGATACGCAGTATTTT
len: 17; v_gene: TRBV4-3; j_gene: TRBJ1-3; d_gene: -; CDR3aa: CASSQGGLPGAGNTIYF; CDR3nt: TGCGCCAGCAGCCAAGGTGGTCTTCCAGGGGCTGGAAACACCATATATTTT
len: 15; v_gene: TRBV19; j_gene: TRBJ1-5; d_gene: -; CDR3aa: CASSNKGINNQPQHF; CDR3nt: TGTGCCAGTAGTAATAAGGGGATAAACAATCAGCCCCAGCATTTT
len: 15; v_gene: TRBV7-8; j_gene: TRBJ2-1; d_gene: -; CDR3aa: CASSTPVADYNEQFF; CDR3nt: TGTGCCAGCAGCACGCCGGTAGCGGACTACAATGAGCAGTTCTTC
len: 14; v_gene: TRBV18; j_gene: TRBJ2-5; d_gene: -; CDR3aa: CASSRTGSPETQYF; CDR3nt: TGTGCCAGCTCCCGGACCGGCAGTCCCGAGACCCAGTACTTC
len: 14; v_gene: TRBV7-9; j_gene: TRBJ2-7; d_gene: TRBD2; CDR3aa: CASSSLAGDYEQYF; CDR3nt: TGTGCCAGCAGCTCCCTAGCGGGAGACTACGAGCAGTACTTC
len: 12; v_gene: TRBV5-1; j_gene: TRBJ2-5; d_gene: -; CDR3aa: CASSLVKETQYF; CDR3nt: TGCGCCAGCAGCCTTGTCAAAGAGACCCAGTACTTC
len: 14; v_gene: TRBV7-7; j_gene: TRBJ2-7; d_gene: -; CDR3aa: CASSLGDTVGEQYF; CDR3nt: TGTGCTAGCAGCTTAGGGGACACGGTGGGCGAGCAGTACTTC
len: 17; v_gene: TRBV9; j_gene: TRBJ1-6; d_gene: TRBD1; CDR3aa: CASSPRQGSLGSSPLHF; CDR3nt: TGTGCCAGCAGCCCACGACAGGGAAGCCTTGGGTCATCACCCCTCCACTTT
len: 15; v_gene: TRBV9; j_gene: TRBJ2-2; d_gene: -; CDR3aa: CASNSGTANTGELFF; CDR3nt: TGTGCCAGCAATTCGGGCACCGCGAACACCGGGGAGCTGTTTTTT
len: 11; v_gene: TRBV28; j_gene: TRBJ1-6; d_gene: -; CDR3aa: CASGVSSPLHF; CDR3nt: TGTGCCAGCGGTGTCAGTTCACCCCTCCACTTT
len: 18; v_gene: TRBV5-1; j_gene: TRBJ2-1; d_gene: -; CDR3aa: CASSLEGLRRAAYNEQFF; CDR3nt: TGCGCCAGCAGCTTGGAAGGTCTCAGGAGGGCCGCCTACAATGAGCAGTTCTTC
len: 18; v_gene: TRBV28; j_gene: TRBJ1-5; d_gene: -; CDR3aa: CASSFAASLPDSNQPQHF; CDR3nt: TGTGCCAGCAGCTTCGCCGCTTCCCTGCCAGATAGCAATCAGCCCCAGCATTTT
len: 15; v_gene: TRBV7-2; j_gene: TRBJ1-3; d_gene: -; CDR3aa: CASSLGTGKGNTIYF; CDR3nt: TGTGCCAGCAGCTTAGGGACCGGTAAAGGAAACACCATATATTTT
len: 15; v_gene: TRBV6-6; j_gene: TRBJ2-5; d_gene: TRBD2; CDR3aa: CAIRTSGDGGETQYF; CDR3nt: TGTGCCATCCGGACTAGCGGGGACGGGGGAGAGACCCAGTACTTC
len: 13; v_gene: TRBV14; j_gene: TRBJ1-2; d_gene: -; CDR3aa: CASSQISNYGYTF; CDR3nt: TGTGCCAGCAGCCAGATCTCTAACTATGGCTACACCTTC